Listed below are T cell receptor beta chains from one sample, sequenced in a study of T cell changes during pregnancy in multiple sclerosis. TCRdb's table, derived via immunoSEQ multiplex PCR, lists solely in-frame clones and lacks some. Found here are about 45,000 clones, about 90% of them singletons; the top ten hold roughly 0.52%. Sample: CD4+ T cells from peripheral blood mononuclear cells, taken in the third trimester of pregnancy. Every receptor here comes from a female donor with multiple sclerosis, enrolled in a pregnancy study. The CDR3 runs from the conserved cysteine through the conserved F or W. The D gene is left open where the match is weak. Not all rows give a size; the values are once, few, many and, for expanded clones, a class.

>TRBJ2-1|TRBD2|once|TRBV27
TGTGCCAGCAGCGCTAAGCGGGGAGGGGCCTACAATGAGCAGTTCTTC
CASSAKRGGAYNEQFF
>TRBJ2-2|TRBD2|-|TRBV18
TGTGCCAGCTCACCACCGGGACTAGCGGGAGGGCTACACACCGGGGAGCTGTTTTTT
CASSPPGLAGGLHTGELFF
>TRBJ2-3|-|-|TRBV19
TGTGCCAGTAGTGCGCAGGGTAGCACAGATACGCAGTATTTT
CASSAQGSTDTQYF
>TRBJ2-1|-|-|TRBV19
TGTGCCAGTAGTAGAGGTAAGGCGGCCTACAATGAGCAGTTCTTC
CASSRGKAAYNEQFF
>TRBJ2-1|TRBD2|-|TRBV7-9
TGTGCCAGCAGCCCCCGCCGACTAGCCAATGAGCAGTTCTTC
CASSPRRLANEQFF
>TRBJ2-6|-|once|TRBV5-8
TGTGCCAGCAGCTTGGGAGACAGCTCTGGGGCCAACGTCCTGACTTTC
CASSLGDSSGANVLTF
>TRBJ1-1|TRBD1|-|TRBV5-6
TGTGCCAGCAGACCAAGACAGGGAACTGAAGCTTTCTTT
CASRPRQGTEAFF
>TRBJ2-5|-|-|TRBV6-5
TGTGCCAGCAGTTACTCGACTTCGACCCAGCGGGAGACCCAGTACTTC
CASSYSTSTQRETQYF
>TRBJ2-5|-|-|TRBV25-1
TGTGCCAGCAGCCCCCACGGCGGAACTCAAGAGACCCAGTACTTC
CASSPHGGTQETQYF
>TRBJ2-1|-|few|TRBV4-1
TGCGCCAGCAGCCAATTACCTCCGGGAAGCTCCTACAATGAGCAGTTCTTC
CASSQLPPGSSYNEQFF
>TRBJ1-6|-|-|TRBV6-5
TGTGCCAGCAGTTATTCCAAATTGTCACCCCTCCACTTT
CASSYSKLSPLHF